Below are 5 T cell receptor beta chains sequenced from a single sample in a study of molecular identifiers for immune sequencing clone quantification. MiXCR, run by TCRdb on the PCR reads, gives a single entry per CDR3 protein. Here the sample spans 97,000 or so distinct CDR3 sequences, about a third being singletons. Source material: naive CD8+ T cells from blood, with Jurkat cell RNA spiked in. Described subset: FACS-sorted CD8+CD4-CCR7+CD45RA+ naive T cells. These receptors all come from a human donor in good health. Some libraries in this study had Jurkat cell RNA spiked in.

Remarks on this clonotype: Possible read error: a much larger clone is one base away. The chain is built from TRBV5-3 and TRBJ2-4; D is unresolved. TRBV5-3 is marked as an open reading frame, function uncertain. The CDR3 covers 16 residues. Written as DNA, the CDR3 is TGTGCCAGCAGCTTGGTTTATCGGCTAGACAAAAACATTCAGTACTTC. Amino acids: CASSLVYRLDKNIQYF.

With respect to this clonotype: The CDR3 does not close with the conserved phenylalanine or tryptophan, likely indicating a read error. Because the CDR3's place on the DNA is in doubt, the DNA is left out and the CDR3 is given as listed by TCRdb. The chain couples TRBV5-3 to TRBJ2-1; the tabulated D call, TRBD1, remains unverified against the DNA. TRBV5-3 counts as an open reading frame of uncertain function. The CDR3 comprises 15 residues, both ends counted. The CDR3 region is CASSSGQGMDNEQII.

This clonotype occurred many times. V is TRBV4-1 and J is TRBJ1-5; no definite D call. The germline V and J ends were trimmed by 5 bases and 1 base, with 9 bases remaining between them. Germline assignment: CDR1 MGHRA and CDR2 YSYEKL. CDR3 length: 14 residues. The CDR3 region is CASSYVTSNQPQHF. CDR3 nucleotide sequence: TGCGCCAGCAGCTATGTTACGAGCAATCAGCCCCAGCATTTT.

This clonotype was seen a handful of times. CDR3 protein: CASSQDGDRIEQYF. In DNA form, the CDR3 reads TGCGCCAGCAGCCAAGATGGGGACAGGATCGAGCAGTACTTC. The chain carries TRBV4-3 and TRBJ2-7, with 8 nucleotides matching TRBD1. CDR1 LGHNA and CDR2 YSLEER come from the germline V gene. The CDR3 loop spans 14 amino acids. V gave up 0 bases and J gave up 6 bases; unmatched junction bases: 4.

The chain has TRBV28 and TRBJ1-1; no firm D call. Trimming took 4 bases from V and 0 from J, leaving 9 bases between them. CDR3 size: 14 residues. Germline CDR1 and CDR2: MDHEN and SYDVKM. The CDR3 DNA reads TGTGCCAGCAGTTCCTGGGTTTTGAACACTGAAGCTTTCTTT. Its protein product is CASSSWVLNTEAFF.